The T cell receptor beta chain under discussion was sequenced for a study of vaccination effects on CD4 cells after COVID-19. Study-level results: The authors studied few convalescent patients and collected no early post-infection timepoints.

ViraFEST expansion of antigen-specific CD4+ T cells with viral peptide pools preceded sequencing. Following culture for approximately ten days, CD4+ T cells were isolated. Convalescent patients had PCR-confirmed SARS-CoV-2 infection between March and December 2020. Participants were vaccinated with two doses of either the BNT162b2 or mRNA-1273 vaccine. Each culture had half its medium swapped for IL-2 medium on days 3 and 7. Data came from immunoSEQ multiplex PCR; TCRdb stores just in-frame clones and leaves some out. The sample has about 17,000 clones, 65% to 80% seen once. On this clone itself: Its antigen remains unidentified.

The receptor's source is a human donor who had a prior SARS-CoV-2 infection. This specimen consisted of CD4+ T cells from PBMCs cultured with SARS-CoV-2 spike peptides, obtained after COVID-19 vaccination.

CDR3 in amino acids: CASSPRAGASEQYF. The CDR3 DNA sequence: TGTGCCAGCAGCCCCCGGGCAGGGGCGTCTGAGCAGTACTTC. J is TRBJ2-7 and V is TRBV7-3; possibly TRBD1 for D (6 bases). V dropped 5 bases and J dropped 7 bases, with 18 bases sitting between them. The germline V gene has CDR1 SGHTA and CDR2 FQGTGA. The length of the CDR3 is 14 residues.